These 28 T cell receptor beta chains share one sample of origin, sequenced in a study of T-cell memory formation after mild COVID-19. Each CDR3 protein gets one entry after TCRdb re-called the 5' RACE reads with MiXCR. This sample has under 250,000 distinct CDR3 sequences, with roughly 10% found just once. Sequencing input: PBMCs or a T cell subset sorted from them (not recorded which). The source of these receptors is a man between 18 and 35 years old who had mild COVID-19 (a few samples of this study predate the infection). Cell type and time point are not known.

This clonotype was observed many times. This chain links TRBV29-1 with TRBJ2-5, with unresolved D. Trimming took 4 bases from V and 5 from J, leaving 14 bases between them. Germline V gene sequence: CDR1 SQVTM, CDR2 ANQGSEA. This CDR3 is 13 amino acids long. The chain's CDR3 is CSVVPGFRETQYF. In nucleotides, the CDR3 is TGCAGCGTTGTGCCCGGGTTCAGGGAGACCCAGTACTTC.

V usage is TRBV21-1 and J usage is TRBJ1-3; the table calls TRBD1, which could not be checked here. TRBV21-1 constitutes a pseudogene. This CDR3 spans 18 amino acids. CDR3 amino acids: CASSKPEEKAGPQNTIYF. The DNA for the CDR3 is TGTGCCAGCAGCAAACCGGAAGAAAAAGCAGGTCCCCAGAACACCATATATTTT.

The chain joins TRBV4-3 to TRBJ1-4; D not resolved. Trimming removed 0 bases at V and 8 bases at J, with 13 bases between. This CDR3 is 15 amino acids long. The germline V gene encodes CDR1 LGHNA and CDR2 YSLEER. Here the CDR3 DNA reads TGCGCCAGCAGCCAAGACTGGATTAAGCAAGAAAAACTGTTTTTT. Protein: CASSQDWIKQEKLFF.

This chain links TRBV7-2 with TRBJ2-4; TRBD2 agrees at 7 bases. Germline V lookup: CDR1 SGHTA, CDR2 FQGNSA. This CDR3 has 15 residues. V lost 8 bases and J lost 0; bases outside the gene matches: 7. The CDR3 loop reads CASGRDVLAKNIQYF. DNA of the CDR3: TGTGCCAGCGGGAGGGACGTTCTAGCCAAAAACATTCAGTACTTC.

The chain employs TRBV20-1 and TRBJ2-3; D uncertain. The V end lost 6 bases, the J end lost 8 bases, and 12 bases lay between the germline ends. CDR1 is DFQATT, CDR2 SNEGSKA, per germline (reference sequence). CDR3 size: 11 residues. The CDR3 sequence is CSAREGGTQYF. CDR3 nucleotides: TGCAGTGCCCGAGAAGGCGGTACGCAGTATTTT.

The CDR3 DNA is TGTGCCAGCCGGACGGGACTAGGGGCTTACAATGAGCAGTTCTTC. Translating it yields CASRTGLGAYNEQFF. The chain uses TRBV12-3 or TRBV12-4 and TRBJ2-1; TRBD2 matches at 8 bases. Unmatched junction bases numbered 10, after V lost 8 bases and J lost 4 bases. This CDR3 contains 15 residues.

V usage is TRBV4-3 and J usage is TRBJ2-5; 9 bases are a match to TRBD1. The J segment lost 4 bases and the V segment lost 3 bases, leaving 9 bases of the junction unmatched. There are 16 residues in the CDR3. Germline V CDR1 and CDR2: LGHNA, YSLEER. In nucleotides, the CDR3 is TGCGCCAGCAGCCAGGAATTACAGGGGGCTGGAGAGACCCAGTACTTC. It encodes CASSQELQGAGETQYF.

This clonotype was detected a few times. The chain employs TRBV4-3 and TRBJ1-5, with TRBD1 matching over 8 bases. Germline lookup yields CDR1 LGHNA and CDR2 YSLEER. V lost 1 base and J lost 6; bases outside the gene matches: 8. The CDR3 is 16 residues long. The CDR3 here is CASSQGTGMIGQPQHF. Written as DNA, the CDR3 is TGCGCCAGCAGCCAAGGGACAGGGATGATAGGTCAGCCCCAGCATTTT.

This clonotype was seen a handful of times. The rearrangement uses TRBV11-2 and TRBJ2-3; 13 nucleotides match TRBD2. V was pared by 3 bases and J by 2 bases, with 8 bases of the junction left unmatched. The CDR3 covers 18 residues. The germline V gene has CDR1 SGHAT and CDR2 FQNNGV. CDR3 in DNA: TGTGCCAGCAGCTTGACGACTAGCGGGGGGCTTACCACAGATACGCAGTATTTT. Encoded protein: CASSLTTSGGLTTDTQYF.

V and J are TRBV11-2 and TRBJ2-3, with a possible D match to TRBD2 (5 bases). Germline-derived CDR1 and CDR2 are SGHAT and FQNNGV. This CDR3 spans 16 amino acids. The ends were cut back, 1 base at V and 2 bases at J, with 13 bases in the middle. The CDR3 sequence: CASSLAVLGDTDTQYF. The CDR3 DNA is TGTGCCAGCAGCTTAGCGGTACTGGGAGACACAGATACGCAGTATTTT.

Many counts were recorded for this clonotype. DNA of the CDR3: TGCGCCAGCAGCTTTTCCGCGGGGGTGAGCACAGATACGCAGTATTTT. This sequence encodes CASSFSAGVSTDTQYF. The chain is built from TRBV5-1 and TRBJ2-3; 7 nucleotides line up with TRBD2. Germline CDR1 SGHRS, CDR2 YFSETQ. CDR3 length: 16 residues. The V and J ends lost 2 bases and 0 bases, in that order; junction bases with no gene match: 6.

The CDR3 DNA reads as TGCGCCAGCAGCCCACAACAGGGGCTTCAAGGCTACACCTTC. This sequence encodes CASSPQQGLQGYTF. The chain is built from TRBV5-1 and TRBJ1-2, with 7 bases aligning to TRBD1. Germline CDR1 SGHRS, CDR2 YFSETQ. This CDR3 is 14 amino acids long. With 4 bases clipped from V and 8 bases from J, the junction kept 11 bases outside the gene matches.

This sequence joins TRBV6-5 and TRBJ2-7, with D unresolved. Trimming left V 2 bases short and J 5 bases short, with 7 bases between. Germline V lookup: CDR1 MNHEY, CDR2 SVGAGI. This CDR3 is 12 amino acids long. CDR3 region: CASSYRADEQYV. CDR3 coding DNA: TGTGCCAGCAGTTACCGGGCAGACGAGCAGTACGTC.

The CDR3: CASRDRGMDEQYV. The CDR3 DNA reads TGTGCCAGCAGGGACAGGGGAATGGACGAGCAGTACGTC. The J gene is TRBJ2-7, the V gene TRBV28; 9 nucleotides agree with TRBD1. Germline V gene lookup returns CDR1 MDHEN and CDR2 SYDVKM. The J segment lost 5 bases and the V segment lost 6 bases, leaving 5 bases of the junction unmatched. The CDR3 loop spans 13 amino acids.

This clonotype was seen only a few times. The chain links TRBV2 to TRBJ1-4; D is ambiguous. Trimming took 8 bases from V and 1 from J, leaving 8 bases between them. Germline CDR1 SNHLY, CDR2 FYNNEI. This CDR3 spans 13 amino acids. CDR3 in amino acids: CASGRGTNEKLFF. In DNA, the CDR3 is TGTGCCAGCGGGCGCGGAACTAATGAAAAACTGTTTTTT.

This clonotype was recorded many times. The V gene is TRBV6-4, the J gene TRBJ1-2, with D possibly being TRBD1 (6 bases). V shed 5 bases and J shed 4 bases, with 8 bases lying between them. The CDR3 has 12 residues. CDR1 and CDR2 (germline): MRHNA, SNTAGT. CDR3 protein: CASSSDSYGYTF. In DNA, the CDR3 is TGTGCCAGCAGTTCGGACAGCTATGGCTACACCTTC.

In this sample, this clonotype turned up a few times. This chain links TRBV5-4 with TRBJ2-3; D is uncertain. The CDR3 runs 14 residues. Per germline, CDR1 SGHNT and CDR2 YYREEE (reference sequence). The V end lost 3 bases, the J end lost 5 bases, and 13 bases lay between the germline ends. This chain's CDR3 is CASSSTATVDTQYF. The CDR3 DNA is TGTGCCAGCAGCTCCACGGCCACGGTAGATACGCAGTATTTT.

The CDR3 bases are TGCAGCGTGGGGCATACGAACACCGGGGAGCTGTTTTTT. Its protein is CSVGHTNTGELFF. This chain joins TRBV29-1 and TRBJ2-2; possibly TRBD1 for D (5 bases). This CDR3 has 13 residues. V lost 6 bases, J lost 0 bases, and 8 bases lay in between. Germline CDR1 is SQVTM and CDR2 is ANQGSEA.

Many counts were recorded for this clonotype. The gene calls are TRBV4-3 and TRBJ2-1; 10 bases agree with TRBD2. This CDR3 has 17 residues. The germline CDR1 and CDR2 sequences are LGHNA and YSLEER. Trimming took 1 base from V and 0 from J; bases not matched to a gene: 3. The CDR3 is CASSQGASGSSYNEQFF. The CDR3 DNA sequence: TGCGCCAGCAGCCAAGGGGCTAGCGGGAGCTCCTACAATGAGCAGTTCTTC.

The J gene is TRBJ2-5, the V gene TRBV19; D may correspond to TRBD1 or TRBD2 (5 bases each). The CDR3 extends over 16 amino acids. V lost 4 bases to trimming and J lost 2 bases, with 17 bases between them. Germline values: CDR1 LNHDA, CDR2 SQIVND (reference sequence). This CDR3 is CASSRITGANQETQYF. The CDR3 DNA reads TGTGCCAGTAGTAGGATCACCGGGGCAAATCAAGAGACCCAGTACTTC.

The J gene is TRBJ1-2, the V gene TRBV19; 11 bases are shared with TRBD1. This CDR3 contains 16 residues. Trimming took 6 bases from V and 6 from J; bases not matched to a gene: 12. The germline CDR1 and CDR2 sequences are LNHDA and SQIVND (reference sequence). In DNA form, the CDR3 reads TGTGCCAGTAGAATGGACAGGGGGCTTTCCACTCATGGCTACACCTTC. It yields the protein CASRMDRGLSTHGYTF.

The genes are TRBV6-6 and TRBJ2-2; perhaps TRBD2 as D (6 bases). Germline assignment: CDR1 MNHNY and CDR2 SVGAGI (reference sequence). V was trimmed by 6 bases and J by 3 bases, leaving 14 bases between them. This CDR3 has 15 residues. CDR3 in DNA: TGTGCCAGCAGCCCACGGGGGTCGGACACCGGGGAGCTGTTTTTT. This gives the protein CASSPRGSDTGELFF.

This chain connects TRBV20-1 to TRBJ2-3, with 7 bases matching TRBD2. Germline V gene data show CDR1 as DFQATT and CDR2 as SNEGSKA (reference sequence). The CDR3 runs 13 residues. V was clipped by 3 bases and J by 5 bases; unmatched bases: 5. The DNA of the CDR3 is TGCAGTGCTAGTGGACCGGGGGGAGATACGCAGTATTTT. This sequence encodes CSASGPGGDTQYF.

V gene TRBV13 combines with J gene TRBJ1-2, with 8 bases that match TRBD1. With 5 bases clipped from V and 8 bases from J, the junction kept 4 bases outside the gene matches. CDR1 is PRHDT and CDR2 is FYEKMQ in the germline V gene (reference sequence). The CDR3 length is 12 residues. The CDR3 sequence is CASSSRDRGYTF. CDR3 bases: TGTGCCAGCAGCAGCCGGGACAGGGGCTACACCTTC.

V gene TRBV7-9 combines with J gene TRBJ2-5; 8 bases match TRBD2. J was trimmed by 3 bases and V by 4 bases; bases with no gene match: 1. In germline, CDR1 is SEHNR, CDR2 FQNEAQ (reference sequence). This CDR3 has 13 amino acids. The CDR3 bases are TGTGCCAGCAGCTGGGGACTAGAAGAGACCCAGTACTTC. Residues: CASSWGLEETQYF.

The chain is built from TRBV6-6 and TRBJ1-5; D remains unclear. V was trimmed by 7 bases and J by 3 bases, leaving 13 bases between them. CDR1 and CDR2 from the germline V gene are MNHNY and SVGAGI (reference sequence). This CDR3 is 14 amino acids long. Written as DNA, the CDR3 is TGTGCCAGCACCAAGCCCCAAACCAATCAGCCCCAGCATTTT. It specifies CASTKPQTNQPQHF.

The chain links TRBV5-1 to TRBJ2-1; 12 bases are a match to TRBD2. This CDR3 region has 16 residues. Germline values: CDR1 SGHRS, CDR2 YFSETQ. The V segment lost 4 bases and the J segment 8 bases; nucleotides outside the gene matches: 10. CDR3: CASSLRTSGDRHEQFF. The CDR3 DNA is TGCGCCAGCAGCCTACGGACTAGCGGGGACAGGCATGAGCAGTTCTTC.

This clonotype was counted a few times. The J gene is TRBJ2-2, the V gene TRBV27; 8 bases align to TRBD2. The CDR3 covers 19 residues. Per germline, CDR1 MNHEY and CDR2 SMNVEV (reference sequence). J gave up 0 bases and V 7 bases, and 16 bases lay outside the gene matches. CDR3 DNA: TGTGCCAGCACCCCATTAGCGGGGAGGAGCCTCGCGAACACCGGGGAGCTGTTTTTT. Protein product: CASTPLAGRSLANTGELFF.